The 16 T cell receptor beta chains presented below share a single source sample, sequenced in a study of cytomegalovirus exposure and HLA in healthy donors. Some clones are missing from TCRdb's copy, which holds only in-frame ones; the method was immunoSEQ multiplex PCR. The top ten hold 1.5% to 2.5% of the sample, which has hundreds of thousands of clones, around 86% seen once. The specimen was PBMCs. The receptor set was obtained from a woman aged 18-29 years in good health and CMV-seropositive.

The chain has TRBV15 and TRBJ2-3, with D possibly TRBD2 on 7 matching bases. The germline V gene encodes CDR1 LNHNV and CDR2 YYDKDF (reference sequence). This CDR3 comprises 16 residues. Trimming removed 3 bases from V and 9 bases from J, with 22 bases in between. Here the CDR3 reads CATSSPSIIRGGTQYF. The CDR3 DNA is TGTGCCACCAGCAGTCCAAGCATAATAAGGGGGGGGACGCAGTATTTT.

The CDR3 DNA reads as TGTGCCAGCAGTCATCAGGGGTCCTACGAGCAGTACTTC. Its protein is CASSHQGSYEQYF. The V call is TRBV28, the J call TRBJ2-7, with D perhaps matching TRBD1 (6 bases). This CDR3 has 13 amino acids. Per the germline V gene, CDR1 is MDHEN and CDR2 is SYDVKM. Trimming removed 5 bases from V and 1 base from J, with 9 bases in between. The full variable domain, its missing parts supplied by reference TRBV28 and TRBJ2-7, is DVKVTQSSRYLVKRTGEKVFLECVQDMDHENMFWYRQDPGLGLRLIYFSYDVKMKEKGDIPEGYSVSREKKERFSLILESASTNQTSMYLCASSHQGSYEQYFGPGTRLTVT.

The chain couples TRBV29-1 to TRBJ1-1; tentatively, D is TRBD1 (6 bases). Germline assignment: CDR1 SQVTM and CDR2 ANQGSEA. The CDR3 extends over 13 amino acids. V lost 7 bases, J lost 1 base, and 13 bases lay in between. The CDR3 protein is CSDIHRANTEAFF. DNA of the CDR3: TGCAGCGATATTCACAGGGCGAACACTGAAGCTTTCTTT.

The V and J genes are TRBV9 and TRBJ2-1; the D is unclear. The CDR3 has 13 amino acids. Trimming left V 0 bases short and J 4 bases short, with 5 bases between. Germline loops: CDR1 SGDLS, CDR2 YYNGEE. The CDR3 protein is CASSVGRYNEQFF. The CDR3 DNA follows: TGTGCCAGCAGCGTAGGCAGATACAATGAGCAGTTCTTC.

The rearrangement uses TRBV6-1 and TRBJ1-2; D perhaps matches TRBD1 (6 bases). This CDR3 is 12 amino acids long. With 8 bases removed from V and 3 bases from J, the gap between germline ends came to 10 bases. Germline lookup yields CDR1 MNHNS and CDR2 SASEGT. The chain's CDR3 is CASGAGDYGYTF. The CDR3 DNA reads as TGTGCCAGCGGTGCAGGGGACTATGGCTACACCTTC.

V gene TRBV19 combines with J gene TRBJ2-1; TRBD2 matches at 10 bases. The length of the CDR3 is 16 residues. With 7 bases clipped from V and 6 bases from J, the junction kept 12 bases outside the gene matches. Germline V lookup: CDR1 LNHDA, CDR2 SQIVND (reference sequence). This chain's CDR3 is CASTPWSGRAANEQFF. The CDR3 region has the DNA TGTGCCAGTACCCCGTGGAGCGGGAGGGCCGCCAATGAGCAGTTCTTC.

V is TRBV5-1 and J is TRBJ2-7; 11 nucleotides align to TRBD2. CDR3 size: 15 residues. Germline V gene sequence: CDR1 SGHRS, CDR2 YFSETQ. V lost 4 bases, J lost 3 bases, and 6 bases stayed unmatched. CDR3 amino acids: CASSVGTSGLYEQYF. The CDR3 nucleotides read TGCGCCAGCAGCGTCGGGACTAGCGGACTCTACGAGCAGTACTTC. The variable domain in full, completed from reference TRBV5-1 and TRBJ2-7, reads KAGVTQTPRYLIKTRGQQVTLSCSPISGHRSVSWYQQTPGQGLQFLFEYFSETQRNKGNFPGRFSGRQFSNSRSEMNVSTLELGDSALYLCASSVGTSGLYEQYFGPGTRLTVT.

The chain combines TRBV7-9 with TRBJ2-1, with D possibly matching TRBD2 (5 bases). Trimming took off 1 base at V and 8 bases at J, with 18 bases between the two ends. This CDR3 is built from 16 residues. CDR1 is SEHNR, CDR2 FQNEAQ, per germline (reference sequence). The CDR3 spells CASSLVLGNPRDEQFF. CDR3 DNA: TGTGCCAGCAGCTTAGTGTTGGGTAATCCGAGGGATGAGCAGTTCTTC.

CDR3 in amino acids: CASSFRDRGTYEAFF. CDR3 bases: TGTGCCAGCAGCTTTCGTGACAGGGGGACGTATGAAGCTTTCTTT. The J gene is TRBJ1-1, the V gene TRBV5-4; 9 nucleotides line up with TRBD1. The germline CDR1 and CDR2 sequences are SGHNT and YYREEE (reference sequence). The CDR3 length is 15 residues. The J segment lost 7 bases and the V segment lost 2 bases, leaving 9 bases of the junction unmatched.

The V gene is TRBV9, the J gene TRBJ1-1, with TRBD1 matching 8 bases. CDR3 size: 14 residues. Trimming cost V 1 base and J 5 bases; bases outside gene matches: 4. Germline V lookup: CDR1 SGDLS, CDR2 YYNGEE. As DNA, the CDR3 is TGTGCCAGCAGCGTAATACAGGGGGGAACTGAAGCTTTCTTT. It encodes CASSVIQGGTEAFF.

The chain combines TRBV6-5 with TRBJ1-4, with a possible D match to TRBD1 (6 bases). V was shortened by 5 bases and J by 8 bases, with 12 bases between the two germline ends. CDR1 is MNHEY and CDR2 is SVGAGI in the germline V gene. CDR3 length: 13 amino acids. The CDR3 nucleotides are TGTGCCAGCAGTAGGACAGTTTGGGAAAAACTGTTTTTT. As protein: CASSRTVWEKLFF.

This clone was counted once. This rearrangement joins TRBV7-9 to TRBJ1-2; D is ambiguous. The germline V and J ends were trimmed by 7 bases and 2 bases, with 14 bases remaining between them. Germline CDR1 reads SEHNR; CDR2 reads FQNEAQ (reference sequence). The CDR3 extends over 14 amino acids. Written as DNA, the CDR3 is TGTGCCAGCAACGCCGAAGCCAACAACTATGGCTACACCTTC. Translated: CASNAEANNYGYTF.

This clone was seen just once. CDR3 coding DNA: TGTGCCAGCAGTTTATCCGGCGGAGAAGCCAAAAACATTCAGTACTTC. It yields the protein CASSLSGGEAKNIQYF. The V gene is TRBV27, the J gene TRBJ2-4; D is ambiguous. The V end was cut by 0 bases, the J end by 0 bases, with 9 bases between. The germline V gene encodes CDR1 MNHEY and CDR2 SMNVEV (reference sequence). This CDR3 has 16 amino acids.

In this sample, this clone turned up once. This sequence joins TRBV28 and TRBJ2-1; D not resolved. The CDR3 extends over 13 amino acids. Trimming shortened V by 3 bases and J by 7 bases, and 10 bases separated the two germline ends. Germline V CDR1 and CDR2: MDHEN, SYDVKM. CDR3 amino acids: CASSFGYSNEQFF. CDR3 nucleotides: TGTGCCAGCAGTTTCGGGTACTCGAATGAGCAGTTCTTC.

The J gene is TRBJ1-5, the V gene TRBV30, with a possible D match to TRBD1 (5 bases). The V end was cut by 0 bases, the J end by 7 bases, with 13 bases between. The CDR3 has 14 residues. Germline loops: CDR1 GTSNPN, CDR2 SVGIG (reference sequence). The CDR3 sequence: CAWSVGQGGQPQHF. Here the CDR3 DNA reads TGTGCCTGGAGTGTAGGGCAGGGTGGACAGCCCCAGCATTTT.

The chain joins TRBV27 to TRBJ2-2; TRBD1 agrees at 7 bases. This CDR3 region has 16 residues. V lost 6 bases to trimming and J lost 5 bases; unmatched junction nucleotides: 12. Germline lookup yields CDR1 MNHEY and CDR2 SMNVEV (reference sequence). This CDR3 is CASRELDRVRTGELFF. The CDR3 DNA follows: TGTGCCAGCAGAGAACTCGACAGGGTCCGGACCGGGGAGCTGTTTTTT.